The rows below give T cell receptor beta chains drawn from one sample of a study of OX40 agonist ivuxolimab in advanced cancers. Some clones are missing from TCRdb's copy, which holds only in-frame ones; the method was immunoSEQ multiplex PCR. This table has 90,000 to 120,000 clones, about 91% appearing once. This specimen was CD4+ or CD8+ T cells sorted from blood, taken in a trial of the OX40 agonist ivuxolimab. These receptor sequences come from an adult with an advanced solid tumor such as melanoma, head and neck, liver or kidney cancer. CDR3s include the opening cysteine and the closing phenylalanine or tryptophan. Fields, in order: D gene, clone size, J gene, V gene, CDR3 DNA, CDR3 protein. A D gene is named only where the DNA matches it firmly. Rows give clone size only sometimes, using once, few, many, or a class for an expanded clone.

D gene: -
clone size: -
J gene: TRBJ2-1
V gene: TRBV27
CDR3 DNA: TGTGCCAGCAGTTCTGGCTACAATGAGCAGTTCTTC
CDR3 protein: CASSSGYNEQFF

D gene: -
clone size: -
J gene: TRBJ2-1
V gene: TRBV6-5
CDR3 DNA: TGTGCCAGCAGCCAGGGACGAAAATACAATGAGCAGTTCTTC
CDR3 protein: CASSQGRKYNEQFF

D gene: -
clone size: -
J gene: TRBJ2-1
V gene: TRBV7-3
CDR3 DNA: TGTGCCAGCAGCCCAGGGGGGACAACCTACAATGAGCAGTTCTTC
CDR3 protein: CASSPGGTTYNEQFF

D gene: TRBD2
clone size: -
J gene: TRBJ2-7
V gene: TRBV2
CDR3 DNA: TGTGCCAGCAGAGTCTCTAGCGGGAGATACGAGCAGTACTTC
CDR3 protein: CASRVSSGRYEQYF

D gene: TRBD2
clone size: few
J gene: TRBJ2-3
V gene: TRBV19
CDR3 DNA: TGTGCCAGTAGTATGAGCGGGGACACAGATACGCAGTATTTT
CDR3 protein: CASSMSGDTDTQYF

D gene: -
clone size: -
J gene: TRBJ1-5
V gene: TRBV9
CDR3 DNA: TGTGCCAGCAGCGTAGCCCCTAATCAGCCCCAGCATTTT
CDR3 protein: CASSVAPNQPQHF

D gene: -
clone size: -
J gene: TRBJ2-3
V gene: TRBV19
CDR3 DNA: TGTGCCAGTAGTATAGGGGGAATCGCAGCAGATACGCAGTATTTT
CDR3 protein: CASSIGGIAADTQYF

D gene: -
clone size: once
J gene: TRBJ1-5
V gene: TRBV28
CDR3 DNA: TGTGCCAGCAGTTTAGATGGGGGAGGTCAGCCCCAGCATTTT
CDR3 protein: CASSLDGGGQPQHF

D gene: -
clone size: -
J gene: TRBJ2-7
V gene: TRBV18
CDR3 DNA: TGTGCCAGCTCACCCTCCGGCGGGTCGGGTTACGAGCAGTACTTC
CDR3 protein: CASSPSGGSGYEQYF

D gene: -
clone size: -
J gene: TRBJ1-4
V gene: TRBV10-3
CDR3 DNA: TGTGCCATCGGAGAGTCTCGAGGCAGGGACACTAATGAAAAACTGTTTTTT
CDR3 protein: CAIGESRGRDTNEKLFF

D gene: TRBD1
clone size: -
J gene: TRBJ1-2
V gene: TRBV14
CDR3 DNA: TGTGCCAGCAGCCTCGGGACAGGGCCTTCCGGCTACACCTTC
CDR3 protein: CASSLGTGPSGYTF

D gene: -
clone size: -
J gene: TRBJ1-3
V gene: TRBV4-2
CDR3 DNA: TGTGCCAGCAGCCCCCCAGAGTGGTCCCCTTCTGGAAACACCATATATTTT
CDR3 protein: CASSPPEWSPSGNTIYF

D gene: TRBD1
clone size: -
J gene: TRBJ1-3
V gene: TRBV7-9
CDR3 DNA: TGTGCCAGCAGCCCTACAGGGGGCAGGTCTGGAAACACCATATATTTT
CDR3 protein: CASSPTGGRSGNTIYF

D gene: TRBD1
clone size: -
J gene: TRBJ2-3
V gene: TRBV5-1
CDR3 DNA: TGCGCCAGCAGCTTGGAACCGGGACAGGGTTCGTCAGATACGCAGTATTTT
CDR3 protein: CASSLEPGQGSSDTQYF

D gene: TRBD1
clone size: -
J gene: TRBJ2-7
V gene: TRBV28
CDR3 DNA: TGTGCCAGCAGTCCCCAAGACAGGGTAAACGAGCAGTACTTC
CDR3 protein: CASSPQDRVNEQYF

D gene: TRBD1
clone size: once
J gene: TRBJ1-2
V gene: TRBV29-1
CDR3 DNA: TGCAGCGCTAGGGACCTTACAGGGGGCTATGGCTACACCTTC
CDR3 protein: CSARDLTGGYGYTF

D gene: -
clone size: -
J gene: TRBJ1-1
V gene: TRBV9
CDR3 DNA: TGTGCCAGCACGGTCTCAATGGGAAACACTGAAGCTTTCTTT
CDR3 protein: CASTVSMGNTEAFF

D gene: -
clone size: -
J gene: TRBJ1-2
V gene: TRBV5-1
CDR3 DNA: TGCGCCAGCAGCTTGGACAGCAACTATGGCTACACCTTC
CDR3 protein: CASSLDSNYGYTF

D gene: TRBD2
clone size: -
J gene: TRBJ2-3
V gene: TRBV6-6
CDR3 DNA: TGTGCCAGCAGCTACGCCCCAGCGGGGATCACAGATACGCAGTATTTT
CDR3 protein: CASSYAPAGITDTQYF

D gene: TRBD1
clone size: -
J gene: TRBJ1-1
V gene: TRBV30
CDR3 DNA: TGTGCCTGGAGCAGACGGGACAGGGCGAACACTGAAGCTTTCTTT
CDR3 protein: CAWSRRDRANTEAFF

D gene: -
clone size: -
J gene: TRBJ1-1
V gene: TRBV28
CDR3 DNA: TGTGCCAGCAGCCCTACCGCCGGGGGACTTAACACTGAAGCTTTCTTT
CDR3 protein: CASSPTAGGLNTEAFF

D gene: -
clone size: -
J gene: TRBJ1-4
V gene: TRBV28
CDR3 DNA: TGTGCCAGCGCAGTAGGTGGAGAAAAACTGTTTTTT
CDR3 protein: CASAVGGEKLFF

D gene: -
clone size: -
J gene: TRBJ2-1
V gene: TRBV10-2
CDR3 DNA: TGCGCCAGCAGTGAGCGTACCAGGGACAATGAGCAGTTCTTC
CDR3 protein: CASSERTRDNEQFF

D gene: -
clone size: -
J gene: TRBJ1-5
V gene: TRBV28
CDR3 DNA: TGTGCCAGCAGTCCACAGGGACGGCCCCAGCATTTT
CDR3 protein: CASSPQGRPQHF

D gene: TRBD1
clone size: -
J gene: TRBJ1-2
V gene: TRBV10-3
CDR3 DNA: TGTGCCATCAGTGGGGGACAGATCTATGGCTACACCTTC
CDR3 protein: CAISGGQIYGYTF

D gene: TRBD2
clone size: -
J gene: TRBJ2-1
V gene: TRBV19
CDR3 DNA: TGTGCCAGTAGTACGGGAGCGGGAGACTATTTTGAGCAGTTCTTC
CDR3 protein: CASSTGAGDYFEQFF

D gene: TRBD2
clone size: once
J gene: TRBJ2-3
V gene: TRBV7-3
CDR3 DNA: TGTGCCAGCAGCTTAATTCTAGCGGGAGGCGGGACAGATACGCAGTATTTT
CDR3 protein: CASSLILAGGGTDTQYF

D gene: TRBD1
clone size: -
J gene: TRBJ1-1
V gene: TRBV6-5
CDR3 DNA: TGTGCTGGTGGAGGGGGCCAGCCTGAAGCTTTCTTT
CDR3 protein: CAGGGGQPEAFF

D gene: TRBD1
clone size: -
J gene: TRBJ2-3
V gene: TRBV7-2
CDR3 DNA: TGTGCCAGCAGCTTAGCCAAGGGGGCGCGGGGCACAGATACGCAGTATTTT
CDR3 protein: CASSLAKGARGTDTQYF

D gene: -
clone size: -
J gene: TRBJ1-3
V gene: TRBV28
CDR3 DNA: TGTGCCAGCAGAACGACCTCTGTAAGAAACACCATATATTTT
CDR3 protein: CASRTTSVRNTIYF

D gene: -
clone size: -
J gene: TRBJ2-5
V gene: TRBV19
CDR3 DNA: TGTGCCAGTAGTATGGGCGGGGCAGTAAAAGAGACCCAGTACTTC
CDR3 protein: CASSMGGAVKETQYF

D gene: TRBD2
clone size: -
J gene: TRBJ2-7
V gene: TRBV11-3
CDR3 DNA: TGTGCCAGCAGCGTGACTAGCGCCTCCTACGAGCAGTACTTC
CDR3 protein: CASSVTSASYEQYF

D gene: -
clone size: -
J gene: TRBJ2-1
V gene: TRBV27
CDR3 DNA: TGTGCCAGCAGCCGGGACTACAATGAGCAGTTCTTC
CDR3 protein: CASSRDYNEQFF

D gene: -
clone size: -
J gene: TRBJ1-4
V gene: TRBV28
CDR3 DNA: TGTGCCAGCAGTTTAATAGGGAGCGGTGAAAAACTGTTTTTT
CDR3 protein: CASSLIGSGEKLFF

D gene: -
clone size: few
J gene: TRBJ1-5
V gene: TRBV10-1
CDR3 DNA: TGCGCCAGCAGCCCCGACAGGCTTCAGCCCCAGCATTTT
CDR3 protein: CASSPDRLQPQHF

D gene: TRBD2
clone size: -
J gene: TRBJ2-1
V gene: TRBV18
CDR3 DNA: TGTGCCAGCTCGCCTCTACTAGCGGGGGATGAGCAGTTCTTC
CDR3 protein: CASSPLLAGDEQFF

D gene: -
clone size: -
J gene: TRBJ2-7
V gene: TRBV27
CDR3 DNA: TGTGCCAGCAGTTTATCACGAGTCCCCTCCGCCGAGCAGTACTTC
CDR3 protein: CASSLSRVPSAEQYF